What follows are 15 T cell receptor beta chains derived from one specimen sequenced in a study of T-cell reconstitution after alpha-beta-depleted transplantation in children. Unique molecular identifiers were built into the TCRbeta library. Via MiXCR, TCRdb re-called the PCR reads, giving one row per CDR3 protein. The profile shows about 290,000 distinct CDR3 sequences, 9.5% to 13% of them singletons. Sequences were derived from PBMCs, sampled before TCRalphabeta/CD19-depleted stem cell transplant. The receptors were sampled from a boy under two years old with acute myeloid leukemia, due to receive a stem cell transplant.

V and J are TRBV12-3 or TRBV12-4 and TRBJ2-1, with no clear D. V was cut by 4 bases and J by 10 bases, with 5 bases left in between. The CDR3 spans 10 residues. The CDR3 region is CASSSREQFF. CDR3 bases: TGTGCCAGCAGTTCTAGAGAGCAGTTCTTC.

DNA of the CDR3: TGTGCCAGTAGTATACGGGACCTTATCACCGGGGAGCTGTTTTTT. Translation gives CASSIRDLITGELFF. The chain carries TRBV19 and TRBJ2-2; either TRBD1 or TRBD2 may fit D (5 bases each). V lost 2 bases to trimming and J lost 4 bases, with 11 bases between them. The CDR3 runs to 15 residues. CDR1 is LNHDA, CDR2 SQIVND, per germline (reference sequence).

This clonotype was observed many times. V usage is TRBV12-3 or TRBV12-4 and J usage is TRBJ2-7, with 8 positions matching TRBD1. CDR3 length: 18 amino acids. V lost 4 bases and J lost 0; bases outside the gene matches: 14. The CDR3 sequence is CASSSIILTGDSSYEQYF. CDR3 bases: TGTGCCAGCAGTTCAATTATTCTGACAGGGGATTCCTCCTACGAGCAGTACTTC.

This clonotype appeared many times. The DNA for the CDR3 is TGTGCCAGCAGCTTAAGTTCAGGCGGGGCCGGGCTTGGCTACACCTTC. It translates to CASSLSSGGAGLGYTF. The chain uses TRBV7-2 and TRBJ1-2, with a weak D call TRBD1 (5 bases). CDR3 length: 16 residues. Germline CDR1 is SGHTA and CDR2 is FQGNSA. V lost 2 bases and J lost 7, with 20 bases in between.

At least ten counts were recorded for this clonotype. The chain employs TRBV6-1 and TRBJ2-7, with D possibly TRBD2 on 5 matching bases. The V and J ends lost 5 bases and 1 base respectively, with 15 bases between them. This CDR3 is built from 15 residues. Germline V gene data show CDR1 as MNHNS and CDR2 as SASEGT. In nucleotides, the CDR3 is TGTGCCAGCAGTAAAACGGGGATCGGGTCCTACGAGCAGTACTTC. Encoded protein: CASSKTGIGSYEQYF.

A word on this clonotype: A much larger clone lies a single base off, so this may be a read error. The rearrangement links TRBV24-1 to TRBJ1-2; D gene uncertain. This CDR3 contains 14 residues. Trimming removed 4 bases from V and 5 bases from J, with 13 bases in between. The V gene's germline CDR1 is KGHDR and CDR2 SFDVKD. The CDR3 DNA follows: TGTGCCACCAGTGAAAGGGTCTTCACTTATGGCTACACCTTC. Translating it yields CATSERVFTYGYTF.

The chain has TRBV4-2 and TRBJ2-3; 13 nucleotides match TRBD2. Unmatched junction bases numbered 10, after V lost 4 bases and J lost 0 bases. CDR1 and CDR2 from the germline V gene are LGHNA and YNFKEQ. The CDR3 extends over 19 amino acids. The CDR3, as DNA: TGTGCCAGCAGCCGCCGAGTACTAGCGGGGGGGACTAGCACAGATACGCAGTATTTT. Translating gives CASSRRVLAGGTSTDTQYF.

V and J are TRBV14 and TRBJ1-4, with D unresolved. The germline gives CDR1 SGHDN, CDR2 FVKESK. This CDR3 is built from 16 residues. V lost 3 bases to trimming and J lost 0 bases, with 11 bases between them. The CDR3 region has the DNA TGTGCCAGCAGCCATGTGTCACAGTCAACTAATGAAAAACTGTTTTTT. Its translation is CASSHVSQSTNEKLFF.

This clonotype was seen many times. V is TRBV12-3 or TRBV12-4 and J is TRBJ2-1; maybe TRBD2 (6 bases). V lost 3 bases, J lost 7 bases, and 7 bases lay in between. The CDR3 spans 12 residues. The CDR3 protein is CASSFGGNEQFF. For the CDR3, the DNA is TGTGCCAGCAGTTTTGGGGGGAATGAGCAGTTCTTC.

This clonotype was seen at least ten times. V gene TRBV5-1 combines with J gene TRBJ2-7; 12 positions agree with TRBD2. CDR3 length: 14 residues. Trimming cost V 4 bases and J 6 bases; bases outside gene matches: 5. The germline CDR1 and CDR2 sequences are SGHRS and YFSETQ. The CDR3 is CASSRTSGIPEQYF. CDR3 DNA: TGCGCCAGCAGCCGGACTAGCGGGATACCCGAGCAGTACTTC.

Ten or more counts support this clonotype. The chain carries TRBV5-1 and TRBJ2-7; D gene unclear. The CDR3 extends over 15 amino acids. V dropped 0 bases and J dropped 2 bases, with 12 bases sitting between them. In germline, CDR1 is SGHRS, CDR2 YFSETQ. The CDR3 nucleotides read TGCGCCAGCAGCTTGGCCCGTGGAAGGACCTACGAGCAGTACTTC. Translated: CASSLARGRTYEQYF.

This clonotype showed up many times. This chain links TRBV27 with TRBJ2-7; 9 nucleotides agree with TRBD2. The CDR3 runs to 15 residues. The germline V gene encodes CDR1 MNHEY and CDR2 SMNVEV (reference sequence). V lost 5 bases and J lost 0; bases outside the gene matches: 5. The CDR3 reads CASSISGSGSYEQYF. CDR3 bases: TGTGCCAGCAGTATTAGCGGGAGTGGCTCCTACGAGCAGTACTTC.

A word on this clonotype: Possible read error: a much larger clone is one base away. The V gene is TRBV18, the J gene TRBJ2-4; TRBD1 matches at 9 bases. The CDR3 is 13 residues long. Unmatched junction bases numbered 7, after V lost 4 bases and J lost 12 bases. CDR1 is KGHSH and CDR2 is LQKENI in the germline V gene. The CDR3 region is CASSRQGGDNQYF. The CDR3 region has the DNA TGTGCCAGCTCACGACAGGGGGGAGACAATCAGTACTTC.

In its sample, this clonotype was seen many times. The chain recombines TRBV28 with TRBJ1-3; TRBD1 aligns across 8 bases. Germline V gene sequence: CDR1 MDHEN, CDR2 SYDVKM. The junction had 6 bases not matched to a gene; V was cut back by 2 bases and J by 0 bases. CDR3 size: 17 residues. The CDR3 is CASSLRLGQGSGNTIYF. The CDR3 nucleotides read TGTGCCAGCAGTTTAAGACTAGGACAGGGCTCTGGAAACACCATATATTTT.

Ten or more counts support this clonotype. The chain is built from TRBV7-2 and TRBJ2-1; D unclear. The CDR3 extends over 12 amino acids. V was trimmed by 8 bases and J by 4 bases, leaving 9 bases between them. Germline assignment: CDR1 SGHTA and CDR2 FQGNSA. The CDR3 protein is CASALGYNEQFF. In DNA form, the CDR3 reads TGTGCCAGCGCCCTGGGGTACAATGAGCAGTTCTTC.